The 15 T cell receptor beta chains reported below all come from one sample, sequenced in a study of Graves' ophthalmopathy and Graves' hyperthyroidism. The authors amplified TCR beta CDR3 regions, and they did so from RNA transcripts for repertoire sequencing. First-round RT-PCR used HTBI primers; second-round multiplex PCR followed. TCRdb re-called the multiplex PCR reads through MiXCR, storing one row per CDR3 protein. The table includes around 660,000 distinct CDR3 sequences, about 38% detected once. The sample was peripheral blood. Every receptor here comes from an adult man with Graves' ophthalmopathy.

V and J are TRBV20-1 and TRBJ1-3, with D hard to call. Trimming removed 2 bases from V and 3 bases from J, with 11 bases in between. Germline CDR1 is DFQATT and CDR2 is SNEGSKA (reference sequence). The CDR3 covers 14 residues. CDR3 sequence: CSARTPRDGNTIYF. The CDR3 region has the DNA TGCAGTGCTAGAACTCCCCGTGATGGAAACACCATATATTTT.

This clonotype was found a few times. The junction departs from germline at one end; a sequencing error may be responsible. V gene TRBV5-1 combines with J gene TRBJ2-3; D is undetermined. Germline V lookup: CDR1 SGHRS, CDR2 YFSETQ. The CDR3 covers 13 residues. The CDR3 region has the DNA TGTGCCAGCAGCTTTCCGGGCACAGATACGCAGTATTTT. This sequence encodes CASSFPGTDTQYF.

The V gene is TRBV25-1, the J gene TRBJ1-2, with D unclear. The germline CDR1 and CDR2 sequences are MGHDK and SYGVNS. The CDR3 loop spans 15 amino acids. Trimming took off 4 bases at V and 4 bases at J, with 16 bases between the two ends. As DNA, the CDR3 is TGTGCCAGCAGTGCTAGACCCGGCGGGCCCTATGGCTACACCTTC. Encoded protein: CASSARPGGPYGYTF.

The V call is TRBV12-3 or TRBV12-4, the J call TRBJ2-2; a possible D gene is TRBD1 (5 bases). CDR3 length equals 14 residues. The V and J ends lost 5 bases and 5 bases respectively, with 12 bases between them. CDR3 in amino acids: CASSPQGGTGELFF. Written as DNA, the CDR3 is TGTGCCAGCAGTCCGCAGGGTGGAACCGGGGAGCTGTTTTTT.

This clonotype appeared many times. The V gene is TRBV10-2, the J gene TRBJ2-5, with 10 bases identical to TRBD2. After removal of 3 bases from V and 5 bases from J, the junction contained 9 bases not matched to a gene. The CDR3 covers 16 residues. Germline-derived CDR1 and CDR2 are WSHSY and SAAADI. This chain's CDR3 is CASSELAGGLRETQYF. As DNA, the CDR3 is TGCGCCAGCAGTGAATTAGCGGGGGGCCTCCGTGAGACCCAGTACTTC.

With respect to this clonotype: The junction departs from the called germline gene at one end, perhaps through a read error. The chain has TRBV10-3 and TRBJ1-2; a possible D gene is TRBD1 (6 bases). From germline, CDR1 is ENHRY and CDR2 SYGVKD. The CDR3 consists of 16 residues. CDR3 coding DNA: TGTGCCATCCGTGAGTCGAGAGGGGCAGGGGACTATGGCTACACCTTC. This translates into CAIRESRGAGDYGYTF.

A word on this clonotype: A read error is possible here, since a much larger clone lies one base away. The V gene is TRBV10-2, the J gene TRBJ2-2; tentatively, D is TRBD1 or TRBD2 (6 bases each). Germline values: CDR1 WSHSY, CDR2 SAAADI. V was shortened by 7 bases and J by 2 bases, with 11 bases between the two germline ends. The CDR3 has 14 residues. The CDR3 spells CASIAGTNTGELFF. The CDR3 DNA is TGCGCCAGCATTGCGGGGACAAACACCGGGGAGCTGTTTTTT.

CDR3 region: CASSFIGGSGNTIYF. The CDR3 DNA sequence: TGTGCCAGCAGCTTTATCGGGGGTTCCGGAAACACCATATATTTT. The chain recombines TRBV5-6 with TRBJ1-3; possibly TRBD1 for D (5 bases). CDR3 length equals 15 residues. The germline gives CDR1 SGHDT, CDR2 YYEEEE. Trimming took 2 bases from V and 4 from J, leaving 13 bases between them.

This clonotype has at least ten counts. The chain's CDR3 is CASSVQGYYGYTF. CDR3 DNA sequence: TGTGCCAGCAGCGTACAGGGGTACTATGGCTACACCTTC. The chain links TRBV9 to TRBJ1-2; tentative D call: TRBD1 (6 bases). Trimming took off 1 base at V and 3 bases at J, with 7 bases between the two ends. The CDR3 is made up of 13 amino acids. The V gene's germline CDR1 is SGDLS and CDR2 YYNGEE. The variable domain in full, with the rest retrieved from reference TRBV9 and TRBJ1-2, is DSGVTQTPKHLITATGQRVTLRCSPRSGDLSVYWYQQSLDQGLQFLIQYYNGEERAKGNILERFSAQQFPDLHSELNLSSLELGDSALYFCASSVQGYYGYTFGSGTRLTVV.

The table lists this clonotype with many counts. V usage is TRBV6-1 and J usage is TRBJ1-5; D may be TRBD1 (6 bases). The CDR3 sequence is 14 residues long. Trimming stripped 4 bases from V and 3 bases from J, with 10 bases between. Germline V gives CDR1 MNHNS, CDR2 SASEGT. The CDR3 reads CASSVQGNNQPQHF. The CDR3, as DNA: TGTGCCAGCAGTGTGCAGGGGAACAATCAGCCCCAGCATTTT.

This clonotype has ten or more counts. V is TRBV19 and J is TRBJ2-7; no clear D gene. CDR3 length equals 13 residues. Germline-derived CDR1 and CDR2 are LNHDA and SQIVND (reference sequence). Trimming stripped 3 bases from V and 1 base from J, with 7 bases between. The DNA of the CDR3 is TGTGCCAGTAGTATTTCTGAATCCTACGAGCAGTACTTC. Translating gives CASSISESYEQYF.

The table lists this clonotype with many counts. An end of the junction differs from the germline gene, which may be a read error. The chain uses TRBV7-9 and TRBJ1-1, with D hard to call. The V gene's germline CDR1 is SEHNR and CDR2 FQNEAQ (reference sequence). The CDR3 spans 12 residues. CDR3 protein: CASSLSLRRPVF. CDR3 nucleotides: TGTGCCAGCAGCTTAAGTTTACGTCGTCCCGTATTT.

This clonotype was found many times. The chain couples TRBV15 to TRBJ2-5; TRBD1 aligns across 11 bases. V was pared by 3 bases and J by 5 bases, with 2 bases of the junction left unmatched. Germline CDR1 reads LNHNV; CDR2 reads YYDKDF (reference sequence). This CDR3 spans 14 amino acids. CDR3 residues: CATSRDRGQETQYF. CDR3 DNA sequence: TGTGCCACCAGCAGGGACAGGGGGCAGGAGACCCAGTACTTC.

This chain links TRBV9 with TRBJ2-6; a possible D gene is TRBD1 (6 bases). Trimming stripped 4 bases from V and 2 bases from J, with 10 bases between. Germline V gene lookup returns CDR1 SGDLS and CDR2 YYNGEE. The CDR3 has 15 residues. In DNA, the CDR3 is TGTGCCAGCAGCCCAGGGGATGCTGGGGCCAACGTCCTGACTTTC. Its protein product is CASSPGDAGANVLTF. Full variable domain (remainder filled in from reference TRBV9 and TRBJ2-6): DSGVTQTPKHLITATGQRVTLRCSPRSGDLSVYWYQQSLDQGLQFLIQYYNGEERAKGNILERFSAQQFPDLHSELNLSSLELGDSALYFCASSPGDAGANVLTFGAGSRLTVL.

This clonotype was found many times. The chain has TRBV6-6 and TRBJ2-5; 9 bases align to TRBD1. Germline lookup yields CDR1 MNHNY and CDR2 SVGAGI (reference sequence). CDR3 length equals 15 residues. J gave up 6 bases and V 5 bases, and 10 bases lay outside the gene matches. The CDR3 coding sequence is TGTGCCAGCAGTCAACCGGGACAGGGTGTCAAGACCCAGTACTTC. Protein: CASSQPGQGVKTQYF.